This T cell receptor beta chain comes out of a study of TIL therapy for anti-PD-1-resistant metastatic lung cancer. Trimming cost V 11 bases and J 0 bases; bases outside gene matches: 7. This CDR3 spans 13 amino acids. Germline values: CDR1 SNHLY, CDR2 FYNNEI. This was the immunoSEQ v3 assay. Repertoires were generated with immunoSEQ multiplex PCR, while TCRdb's copy carries only in-frame clones and drops some. Of fewer than 40,000 clones in the sample, around three quarters were seen once. Time point reported: pre-treatment sample, taken before nivolumab and TIL therapy. Patients were adults with stage 4 NSCLC. This clone has a handful of counts.

The chain links TRBV2 to TRBJ2-7; 7 positions match TRBD1. The TCR originated in a woman between 25 and 80 years old with non-small cell lung cancer. The sequencing used blood, collected at baseline. The CDR3 region is CACRGDSSYEQYF. Here the CDR3 DNA reads TGTGCCTGTCGAGGGGACAGCTCCTACGAGCAGTACTTC.